This T cell receptor beta chain was observed in a study of blood T cell repertoires in COVID-19. As for the study in general: COVID-19 samples, acute and convalescent, were from the United States, Italy and Spain. In each case, the material was cDNA or gDNA derived from T cells, B-cell-depleted T cells, or PBMCs.

This CDR3 spans 17 amino acids. Germline lookup yields CDR1 MDHEN and CDR2 SYDVKM. J gave up 3 bases and V 6 bases, and 14 bases lay outside the gene matches. As processed by the authors: The authors estimated nucleated cell counts from reference gene primer amplification. Profiling relied on immunoSEQ multiplex PCR, and the TCRdb table lists in-frame clones only, not all of them. V and J calls and clone size follow that table, whereas D and trimming were derived from the DNA. Of approximately 210,000 clones listed, under 95% are singletons. The receptor was derived from a man aged 25 to 45 with acute or convalescent COVID-19. The sequenced sample was peripheral blood. The rearrangement links TRBV28 to TRBJ2-1; 7 bases fit TRBD1. CDR3 region: CASRLNRGQRRYNEQFF. For the CDR3, the DNA is TGTGCCAGCAGGTTAAACAGGGGACAGAGGCGCTACAATGAGCAGTTCTTC.